Below, 28 T cell receptor beta chains from the same sample are listed, as sequenced in a study of blood T cell repertoires in COVID-19. Repertoires were generated with immunoSEQ multiplex PCR, while TCRdb's copy carries only in-frame clones and drops some. This table holds over 200,000 clones, approximately 89% found once. The sequenced material came from peripheral blood. The receptors shown here come from a woman aged 45 to 65 with acute or convalescent COVID-19.

The V and J genes are TRBV7-2 and TRBJ2-1; TRBD2 matches at 10 bases. This CDR3 has 15 amino acids. CDR1 is SGHTA and CDR2 is FQGNSA in the germline V gene. V trimming: 1 base; J trimming: 7 bases; junction bases outside the gene matches: 4. This CDR3 is CASSLEAGGSNEQFF. The CDR3 DNA reads as TGTGCCAGCAGCTTAGAAGCGGGAGGGAGTAATGAGCAGTTCTTC. The whole variable domain, remainder taken from reference TRBV7-2 and TRBJ2-1, is GAGVSQSPSNKVTEKGKDVELRCDPISGHTALYWYRQSLGQGLEFLIYFQGNSAPDKSGLPSDRFSAERTGGSVSTLTIQRTQQEDSAVYLCASSLEAGGSNEQFFGPGTRLTVL.

The chain has TRBV14 and TRBJ2-5; D is unclear. V was pared by 0 bases and J by 0 bases, with 5 bases between. Germline V gene lookup returns CDR1 SGHDN and CDR2 FVKESK. The CDR3 is made up of 14 amino acids. The CDR3 spells CASSQDLYQETQYF. CDR3 in DNA: TGTGCCAGCAGCCAAGACCTGTACCAAGAGACCCAGTACTTC.

The V call is TRBV28, the J call TRBJ2-2; 7 bases map to TRBD1. The V gene's germline CDR1 is MDHEN and CDR2 SYDVKM. Trimming removed 10 bases from V and 5 bases from J; junction bases left unmatched: 7. The CDR3 has 13 amino acids. CDR3: CATSTRGTGELFF. DNA of the CDR3: TGTGCCACCAGCACCAGGGGGACCGGGGAGCTGTTTTTT.

This clone has only a few counts. CDR3 DNA sequence: TGTGCCAGCAGTCTAATACCGGACAGGGTTAAATCCTACAATGAGCAGTTCTTC. Its protein is CASSLIPDRVKSYNEQFF. The rearrangement uses TRBV28 and TRBJ2-1; 8 nucleotides agree with TRBD1. CDR3 size: 18 residues. V trimming: 5 bases; J trimming: 1 base; junction bases outside the gene matches: 13. Per the germline V gene, CDR1 is MDHEN and CDR2 is SYDVKM. Based on the CDR3 plus reference TRBV28 and TRBJ2-1, the full variable domain is DVKVTQSSRYLVKRTGEKVFLECVQDMDHENMFWYRQDPGLGLRLIYFSYDVKMKEKGDIPEGYSVSREKKERFSLILESASTNQTSMYLCASSLIPDRVKSYNEQFFGPGTRLTVL.

Only one count was recorded for this clone. This chain joins TRBV4-3 and TRBJ2-3, with 7 bases lining up with TRBD1. Germline CDR1 reads LGHNA; CDR2 reads YSLEER. The V and J ends lost 3 bases and 2 bases, in that order; junction bases with no gene match: 5. The CDR3 has 15 residues. Here the CDR3 DNA reads TGCGCCAGCAGCCAGAGGGGGACAGCCACAGATACGCAGTATTTT. Residues: CASSQRGTATDTQYF.

This chain links TRBV2 with TRBJ2-7; D is possibly TRBD1 (5 bases). Trimming took off 3 bases at V and 7 bases at J, with 25 bases between the two ends. Germline V CDR1 and CDR2: SNHLY, FYNNEI. CDR3 length: 17 amino acids. The chain's CDR3 is CASSDTLSSRLPGEQYF. Here the CDR3 DNA reads TGTGCCAGCAGTGACACCCTTTCGTCCCGTCTCCCAGGGGAGCAGTACTTC.

This chain links TRBV9 with TRBJ1-2, with TRBD1 matching over 7 bases. The junction had 9 bases not matched to a gene; V was cut back by 3 bases and J by 4 bases. In germline, CDR1 is SGDLS, CDR2 YYNGEE. The CDR3 loop spans 15 amino acids. The CDR3: CASSARRTGPYGYTF. The CDR3 coding sequence is TGTGCCAGCAGCGCCCGAAGGACAGGACCCTATGGCTACACCTTC.

The rearrangement links TRBV18 to TRBJ1-1; weak D call: TRBD1 (5 bases). Germline values: CDR1 KGHSH, CDR2 LQKENI. V was trimmed by 1 base and J by 10 bases, leaving 16 bases between them. The CDR3 has 14 residues. For the CDR3, the DNA is TGTGCCAGCTCACCACGGGCGGACACCTCGGGAGCTTTCTTT. Protein: CASSPRADTSGAFF.

V and J are TRBV11-2 and TRBJ2-5; TRBD1 is a possible D gene (5 bases). With 2 bases removed from V and 4 bases from J, the gap between germline ends came to 14 bases. CDR3 length: 15 residues. Per germline, CDR1 SGHAT and CDR2 FQNNGV. This CDR3 reads CASSLRTSQGETQYF. CDR3 DNA sequence: TGTGCCAGCAGCTTAAGAACATCTCAGGGAGAGACCCAGTACTTC. Full variable domain (outside the CDR3, taken from reference TRBV11-2 and TRBJ2-5): EAGVAQSPRYKIIEKRQSVAFWCNPISGHATLYWYQQILGQGPKLLIQFQNNGVVDDSQLPKDRFSAERLKGVDSTLKIQPAKLEDSAVYLCASSLRTSQGETQYFGPGTRLLVL.

This chain links TRBV4-2 with TRBJ1-1; TRBD1 matches 7 bases. Germline trimming cut 0 bases from V and 8 bases from J; bases unmatched to any gene: 9. The CDR3 spans 15 residues. Germline CDR1 and CDR2: LGHNA and YNFKEQ. The CDR3 here is CASSQDGRTGGEAFF. The DNA of the CDR3 is TGTGCCAGCAGCCAAGACGGTAGGACAGGAGGAGAAGCTTTCTTT.

The chain is built from TRBV24-1 and TRBJ2-1; 10 bases are shared with TRBD1. V shed 4 bases and J 4 bases; nucleotides not matched to a gene: 0. CDR3 size: 14 residues. Germline lookup yields CDR1 KGHDR and CDR2 SFDVKD. CDR3: CATSEGQGYNEQFF. For the CDR3, the DNA is TGTGCCACCAGTGAGGGACAGGGGTACAATGAGCAGTTCTTC.

This clone is a singleton in its sample. The chain uses TRBV25-1 and TRBJ1-1; D is perhaps TRBD1 (5 bases). The V gene lost 0 bases and the J gene lost 4 bases, with 9 bases spanning the gap. CDR1 is MGHDK and CDR2 is SYGVNS in the germline V gene. The CDR3 loop spans 14 amino acids. Written as DNA, the CDR3 is TGTGCCAGCAGTGAATACCGGGACTGCACTGAAGCTTTCTTT. Its protein is CASSEYRDCTEAFF. Full variable domain (rest looked up from reference TRBV25-1 and TRBJ1-1): EADIYQTPRYLVIGTGKKITLECSQTMGHDKMYWYQQDPGMELHLIHYSYGVNSTEKGDLSSESTVSRIRTEHFPLTLESARPSHTSQYLCASSEYRDCTEAFFGQGTRLTVV.

The chain combines TRBV5-4 with TRBJ1-4; 7 bases match TRBD1. Trimming took 4 bases from V and 6 from J; bases not matched to a gene: 6. Germline V CDR1 and CDR2: SGHNT, YYREEE (reference sequence). There are 14 residues in the CDR3. The CDR3 reads CASSPGTEHEKLFF. In nucleotides, the CDR3 is TGTGCCAGCAGCCCCGGGACAGAGCATGAAAAACTGTTTTTT.

This chain uses TRBV18 with TRBJ2-1; TRBD1 aligns across 8 bases. The CDR3 extends over 13 amino acids. J was trimmed by 8 bases and V by 5 bases; bases with no gene match: 5. Germline V lookup: CDR1 KGHSH, CDR2 LQKENI. Here the CDR3 DNA reads TGTGCCAGCTCAAACGACAGGGGCGATGAGCAGTTCTTC. It codes for CASSNDRGDEQFF.

V usage is TRBV4-3 and J usage is TRBJ2-7; D perhaps matches TRBD1 (5 bases). The length of the CDR3 is 14 residues. Trimming stripped 0 bases from V and 1 base from J, with 7 bases between. Germline CDR1 reads LGHNA; CDR2 reads YSLEER. The CDR3 loop reads CASSQDQGSYEQYF. CDR3 nucleotide sequence: TGCGCCAGCAGCCAAGATCAGGGTTCCTACGAGCAGTACTTC.

CDR3: CASSLAADQPQHF. The DNA for the CDR3 is TGTGCCAGCAGCTTAGCGGCAGATCAGCCCCAGCATTTT. J is TRBJ1-5 and V is TRBV7-3; no clear D. There are 13 residues in the CDR3. V was pared by 2 bases and J by 5 bases, with 7 bases between. Germline loops: CDR1 SGHTA, CDR2 FQGTGA. Using reference TRBV7-3 and TRBJ1-5 for the parts outside the CDR3, the full variable domain is GAGVSQTPSNKVTEKGKYVELRCDPISGHTALYWYRQSLGQGPEFLIYFQGTGAADDSGLPNDRFFAVRPEGSVSTLKIQRTERGDSAVYLCASSLAADQPQHFGDGTRLSIL.

The J gene is TRBJ1-2, the V gene TRBV30, with 9 bases that match TRBD1. V shed 3 bases and J 5 bases; nucleotides not matched to a gene: 4. Germline CDR1 reads GTSNPN; CDR2 reads SVGIG (reference sequence). The CDR3 spans 13 residues. CDR3 nucleotides: TGTGCCTGGAGGGAGACAGGGGGGTATGGCTACACCTTC. Protein: CAWRETGGYGYTF.

The rearrangement links TRBV5-4 to TRBJ2-5, with D possibly being TRBD2 (7 bases). Germline CDR1 and CDR2: SGHNT and YYREEE (reference sequence). The CDR3 is made up of 14 amino acids. V was shortened by 2 bases and J by 5 bases, with 13 bases between the two germline ends. The DNA of the CDR3 is TGTGCCAGCAGCTTTCCCGGGGGGCCGGAGACCCAGTACTTC. Residues: CASSFPGGPETQYF.

This chain connects TRBV28 to TRBJ1-6; TRBD1 aligns across 8 bases. Germline CDR1 is MDHEN and CDR2 is SYDVKM. The CDR3 is 15 residues long. The J segment lost 9 bases and the V segment lost 2 bases, leaving 6 bases of the junction unmatched. The CDR3 DNA reads TGTGCCAGCAGTTTAGATCCAGGGGGCCTTTCACCCCTCCACTTT. The encoded protein is CASSLDPGGLSPLHF.

The V gene is TRBV4-1, the J gene TRBJ1-2; D gene unclear. V lost 0 bases and J lost 4, with 15 bases in between. The CDR3 is made up of 16 amino acids. Per germline, CDR1 MGHRA and CDR2 YSYEKL. CDR3 bases: TGCGCCAGCAGCCAAGAAGGCGGGCGACGGGGCTATGGCTACACCTTC. Its translation: CASSQEGGRRGYGYTF.

The V and J genes are TRBV28 and TRBJ2-5; no clear D gene. In germline, CDR1 is MDHEN, CDR2 SYDVKM. V lost 2 bases and J 1 base, leaving 8 bases between the germline ends. There are 14 residues in the CDR3. CDR3 in DNA: TGTGCCAGCAGTTTACGAGTACTCCAAGAGACCCAGTACTTC. Residues: CASSLRVLQETQYF.

The V gene is TRBV9, the J gene TRBJ2-7, with D possibly matching TRBD2 (5 bases). The germline V and J ends were trimmed by 0 bases and 2 bases, with 12 bases remaining between them. Per the germline V gene, CDR1 is SGDLS and CDR2 is YYNGEE. CDR3 length: 15 amino acids. The CDR3 spells CASSVASGGPYEQYF. The CDR3 bases are TGTGCCAGCAGCGTAGCCAGCGGAGGACCCTACGAGCAGTACTTC.

V usage is TRBV12-5 and J usage is TRBJ2-5, with D possibly being TRBD1 (6 bases). This CDR3 is 17 amino acids long. Germline V gene lookup returns CDR1 LGHNT and CDR2 FRNRAP. V lost 1 base to trimming and J lost 3 bases, with 18 bases between them. The chain's CDR3 is CASGLGGTDRLKETQYF. The CDR3 DNA follows: TGTGCTAGTGGTTTGGGAGGGACGGACAGACTCAAAGAGACCCAGTACTTC.

The gene calls are TRBV6-5 and TRBJ1-6; tentative D call: TRBD1 (6 bases). V lost 5 bases and J 10 bases, leaving 12 bases between the germline ends. The V gene's germline CDR1 is MNHEY and CDR2 SVGAGI. This CDR3 spans 13 amino acids. The CDR3 sequence: CASSTLRGSPLHF. DNA for the CDR3: TGTGCCAGCAGTACACTCAGGGGATCACCCCTCCACTTT.

This chain links TRBV15 with TRBJ2-7, with D maybe TRBD2 (6 bases). Trimming took 4 bases from V and 0 from J, leaving 10 bases between them. This CDR3 is 14 amino acids long. Germline CDR1 reads LNHNV; CDR2 reads YYDKDF (reference sequence). The CDR3 DNA is TGTGCCACCAGCATGACTAGGAGCTCCTACGAGCAGTACTTC. Protein: CATSMTRSSYEQYF.

The chain is built from TRBV29-1 and TRBJ2-3; TRBD2 matches at 9 bases. With 7 bases clipped from V and 5 bases from J, the junction kept 13 bases outside the gene matches. CDR1 and CDR2 (germline): SQVTM, ANQGSEA. The CDR3 runs to 15 residues. Here the CDR3 reads CSGQFAGGPGDTQYF. The CDR3 coding sequence is TGCAGCGGCCAGTTTGCGGGAGGGCCAGGAGATACGCAGTATTTT.

The chain has TRBV19 and TRBJ1-2; no clear D. CDR3 length equals 14 residues. V was shortened by 7 bases and J by 6 bases, with 18 bases between the two germline ends. The germline gives CDR1 LNHDA, CDR2 SQIVND (reference sequence). The CDR3 sequence: CASTSGQSGDGYTF. CDR3 bases: TGTGCCAGTACCTCTGGTCAGTCCGGAGATGGCTACACCTTC.

The chain uses TRBV6-5 and TRBJ2-1; 9 bases are shared with TRBD2. The V segment lost 5 bases and the J segment 10 bases; nucleotides outside the gene matches: 9. The CDR3 has 14 amino acids. The V gene's germline CDR1 is MNHEY and CDR2 SVGAGI. CDR3 bases: TGTGCCAGCAGTCCGGGACTAGCTTTTAGGGAGCAGTTCTTC. Translating it yields CASSPGLAFREQFF.